This TCR beta chain appears in the sequencing data of a study of shared clonotypes between healthy human individuals. Study at large: The donor group consisted of two women and a few men, aged 18 to 49.

CDR3 size: 15 residues. Per germline, CDR1 SGDLS and CDR2 YYNGEE. The V gene lost 2 bases and the J gene lost 3 bases, with 15 bases spanning the gap. Turning to this clone: Its target is unknown.

Study-wide findings and caveats: Represented genetic and exposure-history diversity was restricted by having few donors.

Measured with immunoSEQ multiplex PCR; TCRdb has only the in-frame clones, and not every one. The sample consists of a few million clones, over 85% of them appearing once. HIV-negative, healthy adults without recent acute infections or vaccinations were the donors. The TCR comes from a man younger than 35 in good health. Material for sequencing was naive CD4+ T cells sorted from blood. Noted subset: CD45RA+ positively selected. This sequence joins TRBV9 and TRBJ2-7; TRBD1 is a possible D gene (6 bases). CDR3 bases: TGTGCCAGCAGCGTTACCGGGACAACTTACTACGAGCAGTACTTC. Translated, it gives CASSVTGTTYYEQYF.